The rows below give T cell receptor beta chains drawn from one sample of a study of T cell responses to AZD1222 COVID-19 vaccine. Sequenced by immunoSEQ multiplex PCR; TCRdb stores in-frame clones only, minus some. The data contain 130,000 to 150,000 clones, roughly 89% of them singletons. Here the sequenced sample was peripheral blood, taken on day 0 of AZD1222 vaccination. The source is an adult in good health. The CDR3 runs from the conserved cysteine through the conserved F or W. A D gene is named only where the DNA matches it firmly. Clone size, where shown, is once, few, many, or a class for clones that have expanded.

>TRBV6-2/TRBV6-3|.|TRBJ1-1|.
TGTGCCAGCAGTGGATACCGGGCTGAAGCTTTCTTT
CASSGYRAEAFF
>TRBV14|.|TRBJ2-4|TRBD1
TGTGCCAGCAGTGGACAGGGAGCAAACATTCAGTACTTC
CASSGQGANIQYF
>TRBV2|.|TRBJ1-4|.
TGTGCCAGCAGTGATGGCAGGGCGAATGAAAAACTGTTTTTT
CASSDGRANEKLFF
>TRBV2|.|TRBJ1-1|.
TGTGCCAGCAGCTACAGGAAACTGAACACTGAAGCTTTCTTT
CASSYRKLNTEAFF
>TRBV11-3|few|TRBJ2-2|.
TGTGCCAGTCTACCCCGGGGACACAACACCGGGGAGCTGTTTTTT
CASLPRGHNTGELFF
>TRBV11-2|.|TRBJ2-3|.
TGTGCCAGCAAAGCCCAGGGTGGTACAGATACGCAGTATTTT
CASKAQGGTDTQYF
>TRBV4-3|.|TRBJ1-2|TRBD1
TGCGCCAGCAGCCAAGTGGACAGGGACAACTATGGCTACACCTTC
CASSQVDRDNYGYTF
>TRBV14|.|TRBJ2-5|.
TGTGCCAGCAGCCAAGATCTGGTGACTAGTGGCCGACGTGGGGAGACCCAGTACTTC
CASSQDLVTSGRRGETQYF
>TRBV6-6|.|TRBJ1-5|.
TGTGCCAGCAGCGGAGAACAGCAATATCAGCCCCAGCATTTT
CASSGEQQYQPQHF
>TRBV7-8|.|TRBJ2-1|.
TGTGCCAGCAGGGAGGGACATACCTACAATGAGCAGTTCTTC
CASREGHTYNEQFF
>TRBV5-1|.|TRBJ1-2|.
TGCGCCAGCAGCAATACAGGGAACTATGGCTACACCTTC
CASSNTGNYGYTF
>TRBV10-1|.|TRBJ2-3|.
TGCGCCAGCAGTGACGACAGCGTGCCTAGCACAGATACGCAGTATTTT
CASSDDSVPSTDTQYF
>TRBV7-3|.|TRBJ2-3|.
TGTGCCAGCAGCCCACCCTCTACAGATACGCAGTATTTT
CASSPPSTDTQYF
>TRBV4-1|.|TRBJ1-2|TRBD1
TGCGCCAGCAGCCAAGACGGGACAGACTATGGCTACACCTTC
CASSQDGTDYGYTF
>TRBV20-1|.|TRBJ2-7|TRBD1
TGCGGGGCGGGACAGGGCTACGAGCAGTACTTC
CGAGQGYEQYF
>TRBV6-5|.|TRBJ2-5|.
TGTGCCAGCAGCTCATTAGCGGAGACCCAGTACTTC
CASSSLAETQYF
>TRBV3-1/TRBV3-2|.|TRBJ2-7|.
TGTGCCAGCAGCCAGGCTCTGGGAAACTACGAGCAGTACTTC
CASSQALGNYEQYF
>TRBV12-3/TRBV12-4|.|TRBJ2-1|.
TGTGCCAGCAGTTTTTGGGGGAATGAGCAGTTCTTC
CASSFWGNEQFF
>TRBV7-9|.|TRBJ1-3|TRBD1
TGTGCCAGCAGCTCATACAGGGGCGGGACTGGAAACACCATATATTTT
CASSSYRGGTGNTIYF
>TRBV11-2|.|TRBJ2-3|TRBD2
TGTGCCAGCAGCTCGCGACTAGCGGGAGGAAGTTCAGATACGCAGTATTTT
CASSSRLAGGSSDTQYF
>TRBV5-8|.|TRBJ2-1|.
TGTGCCAGTCTTTGGGGGAGATCCTACAATGAGCAGTTCTTC
CASLWGRSYNEQFF
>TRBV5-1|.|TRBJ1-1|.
TGCGCCAGCAGTCCCTTGGGGCGGTACACTGAAGCTTTCTTT
CASSPLGRYTEAFF
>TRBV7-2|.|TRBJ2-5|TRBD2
TGTGCCAGCAGCTTAGTGACTAGCGGGGGCCAAGAGACCCAGTACTTC
CASSLVTSGGQETQYF
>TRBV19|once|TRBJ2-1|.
TGTGCCAGTACGGGCTGGGGTTCCGCAAGTGTGTCCTACAATGAGCAGTTCTTC
CASTGWGSASVSYNEQFF
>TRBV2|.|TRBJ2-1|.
TGTGCCAGCAGTTTAGCCAGGGAGCAGTTCTTC
CASSLAREQFF
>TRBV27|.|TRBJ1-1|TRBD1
TGTGCCAGCAGTTTCAGGGGACAGGGAACTGAAGCTTTCTTT
CASSFRGQGTEAFF
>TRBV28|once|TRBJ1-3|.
TGTGCCAGCAGTTTATTGGGGGCGGTTTCTGGAAACACCATATATTTT
CASSLLGAVSGNTIYF
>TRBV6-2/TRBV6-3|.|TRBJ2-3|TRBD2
TGTGCCAGCAGTTACGTCCGGCCGGGGGGGAGCACAGATACGCAGTATTTT
CASSYVRPGGSTDTQYF
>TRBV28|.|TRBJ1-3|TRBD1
TGTGCCAGCAGTTTATGGTACCAGGGGGCCTCCGGAAACACCATATATTTT
CASSLWYQGASGNTIYF
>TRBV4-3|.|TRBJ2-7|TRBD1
TGCGCCAGCAGCCAAGATCCAGGGGGCCCCTACGAGCAGTACTTC
CASSQDPGGPYEQYF
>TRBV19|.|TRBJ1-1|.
TGTGCCAGTAGTATAGGGGCAGGGAGCACTGAAGCTTTCTTT
CASSIGAGSTEAFF
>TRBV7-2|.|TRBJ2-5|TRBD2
TGTGCCAGCAGCTCCCGGACTAGCGGGAACGGGCGGGAGACCCAGTACTTC
CASSSRTSGNGRETQYF
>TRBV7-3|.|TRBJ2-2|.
TGTGCCAGCAGCTTATTAAGCACCGGGGAGCTGTTTTTT
CASSLLSTGELFF
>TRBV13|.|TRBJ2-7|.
TGTGCCAGCAGCTTCAGACCACCTGGCTACGAGCAGTACTTC
CASSFRPPGYEQYF
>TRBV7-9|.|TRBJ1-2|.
TGTGCCAGCAGCCCGGCGACGGGGCTTCAGACCGAGGGCTACACCTTC
CASSPATGLQTEGYTF
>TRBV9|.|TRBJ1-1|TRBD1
TGTGCCAGCAGCGTCCTGACAGGGAAAGAGAAGTTGGTCACTGAAGCTTTCTTT
CASSVLTGKEKLVTEAFF
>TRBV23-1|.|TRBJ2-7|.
TGCGCCAGCAGTCCGGGCGGGGGCAGCGAGCAGTACTTC
CASSPGGGSEQYF
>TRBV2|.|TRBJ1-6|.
TGTGCCAGCACGACGGCAGGCGGTTATAATTCACCCCTCCACTTT
CASTTAGGYNSPLHF
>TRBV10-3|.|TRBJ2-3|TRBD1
TGTGCCATCGGACAGGTAGGGGCAGATACGCAGTATTTT
CAIGQVGADTQYF
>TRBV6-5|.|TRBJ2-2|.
TGTGCCAGCAGCTTTAGCGGTACCGGGGAGCTGTTTTTT
CASSFSGTGELFF
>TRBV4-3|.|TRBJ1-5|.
TGCGCCAGCAGCCAAGACAGAGGGAATGGTCAGCCCCAGCATTTT
CASSQDRGNGQPQHF
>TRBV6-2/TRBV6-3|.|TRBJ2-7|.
TGTGCCAGCAGTTACTCGTGGGGTCCGACCTACGAGCAGTACTTC
CASSYSWGPTYEQYF
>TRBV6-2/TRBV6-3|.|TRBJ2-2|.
TGTGCCAGCAGTAACGCCGGGACGCTAACCGGGGAGCTGTTTTTT
CASSNAGTLTGELFF
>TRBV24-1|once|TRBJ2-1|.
TGTGCCACCAGTATATCGGGAGTTAACTACAATGAGCAGTTCTTC
CATSISGVNYNEQFF
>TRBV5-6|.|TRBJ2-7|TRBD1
TGTGCCAGCAGCTTACCGGGACAGGCCCGCCCCGAGCAGTACTTC
CASSLPGQARPEQYF
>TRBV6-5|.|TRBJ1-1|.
TGTGCCAGCAGTCCCTCCCCCCGCCAGGATAGGGTAGCTTTCTTT
CASSPSPRQDRVAFF
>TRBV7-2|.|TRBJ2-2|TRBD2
TGTGCCAGCAGCAAACTAGCGGGGGGTGACACCGGGGAGCTGTTTTTT
CASSKLAGGDTGELFF
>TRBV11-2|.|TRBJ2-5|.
TGTGCCAGCAGCTCGGGACTGCCCCAGGGAGAGACCCAGTACTTC
CASSSGLPQGETQYF
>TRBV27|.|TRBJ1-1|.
TGTGCCAGCAGTTTATCCCCGGGACCTGAAGCTTTCTTT
CASSLSPGPEAFF
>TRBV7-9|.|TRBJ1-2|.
TGTGCCAGCAGCTCCCAGGGTTCCCATATAGGCGGCTACACCTTC
CASSSQGSHIGGYTF
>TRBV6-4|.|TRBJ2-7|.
TGTGCCTCCGGGAGAATAACCTCCTACGAGCAGTACTTC
CASGRITSYEQYF
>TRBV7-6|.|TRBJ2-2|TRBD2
TGTGCCAGCAGCTTAGTGGCGGGAGATAACGGGGAGCTGTTTTTT
CASSLVAGDNGELFF
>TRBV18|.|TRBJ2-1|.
TGTGCCAGCTCACCTTTTTCGGGAGATGAGCAGTTCTTC
CASSPFSGDEQFF
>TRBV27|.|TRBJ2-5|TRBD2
TGTGCCAGCAGTCCTCGGGGGACTAGCGGCCAAGAGACCCAGTACTTC
CASSPRGTSGQETQYF
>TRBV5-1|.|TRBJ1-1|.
TGCGCCAGCAGCCTGGGGGCAAGTCTGCGCACGGGAGAAGCTTTCTTT
CASSLGASLRTGEAFF
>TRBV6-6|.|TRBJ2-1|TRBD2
TGTGCCAGCACCATAGCGGGGGAGTACAATGAGCAGTTCTTC
CASTIAGEYNEQFF
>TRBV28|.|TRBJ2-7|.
TGTGCCAGCACCGAGACAGGAGCCTACGAGCAGTACTTC
CASTETGAYEQYF
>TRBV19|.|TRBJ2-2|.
TGTGCCAGTGGACTTCGGCAGCGGAGGATGATATCCGGGGAGCTGTTTTTT
CASGLRQRRMISGELFF